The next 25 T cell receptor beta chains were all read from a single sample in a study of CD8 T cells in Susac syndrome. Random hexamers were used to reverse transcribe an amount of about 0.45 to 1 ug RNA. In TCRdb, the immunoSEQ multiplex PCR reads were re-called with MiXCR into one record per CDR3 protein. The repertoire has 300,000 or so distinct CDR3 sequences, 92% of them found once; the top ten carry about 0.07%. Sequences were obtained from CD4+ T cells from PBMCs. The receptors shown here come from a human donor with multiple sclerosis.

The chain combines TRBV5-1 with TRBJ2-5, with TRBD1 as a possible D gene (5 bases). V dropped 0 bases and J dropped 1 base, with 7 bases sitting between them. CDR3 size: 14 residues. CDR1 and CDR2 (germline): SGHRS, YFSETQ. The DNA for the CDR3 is TGCGCCAGCAGCTTGGTGACAGCCCAAGAGACCCAGTACTTC. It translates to CASSLVTAQETQYF.

The CDR3 coding sequence is TGTGCCAGCAGCCGACCACTACAGGGATCTGGAGAGACCCAGTACTTC. Translating it yields CASSRPLQGSGETQYF. The chain carries TRBV3-1 and TRBJ2-5; a possible D gene is TRBD1 (6 bases). Germline values: CDR1 LGHDT, CDR2 YNNKEL (reference sequence). The CDR3 covers 16 residues. Trimming took 4 bases from V and 4 from J, leaving 19 bases between them.

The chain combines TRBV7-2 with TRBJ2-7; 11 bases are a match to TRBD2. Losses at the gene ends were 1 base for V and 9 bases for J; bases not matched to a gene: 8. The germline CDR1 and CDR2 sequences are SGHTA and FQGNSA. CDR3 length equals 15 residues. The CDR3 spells CASSLGSSGGGRQYF. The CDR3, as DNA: TGTGCCAGCAGCTTAGGAAGTAGCGGGGGGGGCCGGCAGTACTTC.

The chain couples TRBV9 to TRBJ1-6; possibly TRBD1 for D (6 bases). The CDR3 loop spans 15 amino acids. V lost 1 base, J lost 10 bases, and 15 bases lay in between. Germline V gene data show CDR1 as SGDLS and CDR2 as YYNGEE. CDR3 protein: CASSVTDSIGSPLHF. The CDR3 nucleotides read TGTGCCAGCAGCGTAACGGACAGTATCGGCTCACCCCTCCACTTT.

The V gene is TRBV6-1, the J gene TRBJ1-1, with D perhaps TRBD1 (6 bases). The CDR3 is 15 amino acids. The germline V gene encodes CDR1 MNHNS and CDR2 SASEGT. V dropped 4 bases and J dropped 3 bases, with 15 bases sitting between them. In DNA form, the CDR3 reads TGTGCCAGCAGTGCGCAACAGGGAGGGGACACTGAAGCTTTCTTT. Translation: CASSAQQGGDTEAFF.

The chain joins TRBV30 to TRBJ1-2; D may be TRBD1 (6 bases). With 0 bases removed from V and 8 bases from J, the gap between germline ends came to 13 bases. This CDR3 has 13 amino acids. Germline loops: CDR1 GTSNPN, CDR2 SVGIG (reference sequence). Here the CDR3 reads CAWSVVGGIGYTF. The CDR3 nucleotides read TGTGCCTGGAGTGTAGTAGGGGGAATCGGCTACACCTTC. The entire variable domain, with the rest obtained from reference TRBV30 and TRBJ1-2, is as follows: SQTIHQWPATLVQPVGSPLSLECTVEGTSNPNLYWYRQAAGRGLQLLFYSVGIGQISSEVPQNLSASRPQDRQFILSSKKLLLSDSGFYLCAWSVVGGIGYTFGSGTRLTVV.

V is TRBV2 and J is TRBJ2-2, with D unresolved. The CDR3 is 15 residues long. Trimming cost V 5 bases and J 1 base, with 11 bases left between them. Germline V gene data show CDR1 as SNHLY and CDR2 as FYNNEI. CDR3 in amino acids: CASSMSALNTGELFF. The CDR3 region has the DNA TGTGCCAGCAGTATGTCGGCCCTGAACACCGGGGAGCTGTTTTTT.

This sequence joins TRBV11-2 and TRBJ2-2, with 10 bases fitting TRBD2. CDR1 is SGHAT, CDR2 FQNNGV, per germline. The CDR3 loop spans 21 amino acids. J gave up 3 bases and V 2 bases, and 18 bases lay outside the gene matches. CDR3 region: CASSLPFRGLAEPGYTGELFF. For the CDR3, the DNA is TGTGCCAGCAGCTTACCCTTTAGAGGACTAGCGGAACCGGGGTACACCGGGGAGCTGTTTTTT.

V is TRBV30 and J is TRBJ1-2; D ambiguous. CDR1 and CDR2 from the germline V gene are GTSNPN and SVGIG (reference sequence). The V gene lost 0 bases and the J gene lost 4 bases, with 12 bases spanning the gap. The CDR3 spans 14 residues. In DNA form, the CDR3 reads TGTGCCTGGAGTGTACCAGGCCGATTCTATGGCTACACCTTC. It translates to CAWSVPGRFYGYTF.

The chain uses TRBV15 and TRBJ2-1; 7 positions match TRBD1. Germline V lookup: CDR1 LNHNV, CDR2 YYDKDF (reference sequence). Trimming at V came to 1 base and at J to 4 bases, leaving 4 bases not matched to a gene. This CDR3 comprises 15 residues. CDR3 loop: CATSRARGKYNEQFF. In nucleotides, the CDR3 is TGTGCCACCAGCAGAGCCAGGGGGAAATACAATGAGCAGTTCTTC.

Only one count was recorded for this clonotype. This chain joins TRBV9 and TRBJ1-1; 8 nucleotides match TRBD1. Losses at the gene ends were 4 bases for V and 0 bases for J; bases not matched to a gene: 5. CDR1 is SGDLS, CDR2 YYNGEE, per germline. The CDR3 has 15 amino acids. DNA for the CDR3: TGTGCCAGCAGCCCTTGGACAGGGCTGAACACTGAAGCTTTCTTT. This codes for CASSPWTGLNTEAFF.

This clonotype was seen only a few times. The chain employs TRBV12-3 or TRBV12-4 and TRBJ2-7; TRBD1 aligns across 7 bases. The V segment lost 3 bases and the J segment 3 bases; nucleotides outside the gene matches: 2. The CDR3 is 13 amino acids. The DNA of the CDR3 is TGTGCCAGCAGTTTGGGGACAGTCTACGAGCAGTACTTC. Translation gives CASSLGTVYEQYF.

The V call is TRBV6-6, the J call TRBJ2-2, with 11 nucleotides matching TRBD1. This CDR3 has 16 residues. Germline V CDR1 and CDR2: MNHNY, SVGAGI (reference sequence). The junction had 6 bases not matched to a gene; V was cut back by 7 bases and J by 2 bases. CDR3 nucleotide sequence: TGTGCCAGCATGGAGTGGACAGGGGGCAACACCGGGGAGCTGTTTTTT. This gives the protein CASMEWTGGNTGELFF.

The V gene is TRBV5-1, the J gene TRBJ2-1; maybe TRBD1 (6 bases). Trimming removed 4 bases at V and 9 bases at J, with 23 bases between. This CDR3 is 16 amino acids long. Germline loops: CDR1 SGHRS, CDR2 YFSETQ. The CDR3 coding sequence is TGCGCCAGCAGCGACAAACAACGAACAGGGACCGGTGAGCAGTTCTTC. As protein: CASSDKQRTGTGEQFF.

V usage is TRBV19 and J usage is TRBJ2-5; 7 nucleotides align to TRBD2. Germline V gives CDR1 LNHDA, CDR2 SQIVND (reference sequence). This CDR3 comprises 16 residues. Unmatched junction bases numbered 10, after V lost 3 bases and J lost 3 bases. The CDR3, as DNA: TGTGCCAGTAGTATGGCCAGCGGGGTACCAAAAGAGACCCAGTACTTC. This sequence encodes CASSMASGVPKETQYF.

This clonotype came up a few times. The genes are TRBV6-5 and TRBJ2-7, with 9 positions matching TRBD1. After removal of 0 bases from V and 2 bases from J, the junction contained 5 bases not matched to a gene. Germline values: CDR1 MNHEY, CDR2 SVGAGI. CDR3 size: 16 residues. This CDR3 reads CASSYSFRDRAYEQYF. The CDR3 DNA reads TGTGCCAGCAGTTACTCCTTCCGGGACAGGGCCTACGAGCAGTACTTC.

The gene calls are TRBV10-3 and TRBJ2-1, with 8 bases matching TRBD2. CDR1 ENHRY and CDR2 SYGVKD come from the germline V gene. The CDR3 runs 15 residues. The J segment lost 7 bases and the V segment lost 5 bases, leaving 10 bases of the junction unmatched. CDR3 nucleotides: TGTGCCATCAGTCCCGGGACTAGTGAGCCAAATGAGCAGTTCTTC. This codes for CAISPGTSEPNEQFF.

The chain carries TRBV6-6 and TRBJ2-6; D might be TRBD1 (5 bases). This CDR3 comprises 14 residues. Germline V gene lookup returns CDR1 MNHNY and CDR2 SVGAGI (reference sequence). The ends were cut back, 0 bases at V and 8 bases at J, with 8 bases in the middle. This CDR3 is CASSYSQGTNVLTF. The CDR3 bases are TGTGCCAGCAGTTACTCCCAGGGAACCAACGTCCTGACTTTC.

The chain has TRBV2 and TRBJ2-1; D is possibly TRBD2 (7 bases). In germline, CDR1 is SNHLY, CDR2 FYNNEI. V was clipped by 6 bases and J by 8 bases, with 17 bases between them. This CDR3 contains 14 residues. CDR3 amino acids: CASRMEGGAYEQFF. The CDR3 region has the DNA TGTGCCAGCAGGATGGAAGGGGGGGCCTATGAGCAGTTCTTC.

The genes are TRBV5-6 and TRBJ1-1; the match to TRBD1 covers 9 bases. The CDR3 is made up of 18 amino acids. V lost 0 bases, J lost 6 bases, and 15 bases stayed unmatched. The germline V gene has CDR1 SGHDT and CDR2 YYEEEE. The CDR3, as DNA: TGTGCCAGCAGCTTGGCCGGATTACGGGACAGGGTATTCGCTGAAGCTTTCTTT. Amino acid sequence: CASSLAGLRDRVFAEAFF.

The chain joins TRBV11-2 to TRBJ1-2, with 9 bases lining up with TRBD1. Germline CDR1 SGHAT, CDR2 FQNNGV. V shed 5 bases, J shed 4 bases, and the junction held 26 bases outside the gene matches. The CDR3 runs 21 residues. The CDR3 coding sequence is TGTGCCAGCAGCCTCGGTGGGACAGGGAGGGCATACCGTTCCCCCCGCTATGGCTACACCTTC. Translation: CASSLGGTGRAYRSPRYGYTF.

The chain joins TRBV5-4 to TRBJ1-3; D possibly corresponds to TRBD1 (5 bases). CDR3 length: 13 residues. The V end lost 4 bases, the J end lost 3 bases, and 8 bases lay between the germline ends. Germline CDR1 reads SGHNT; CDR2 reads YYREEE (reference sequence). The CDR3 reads CASSRGDGNTIYF. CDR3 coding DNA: TGTGCCAGCAGCCGGGGGGATGGAAACACCATATATTTT. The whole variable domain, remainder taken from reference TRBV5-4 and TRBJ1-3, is ETGVTQSPTHLIKTRGQQVTLRCSSQSGHNTVSWYQQALGQGPQFIFQYYREEENGRGNFPPRFSGLQFPNYSSELNVNALELDDSALYLCASSRGDGNTIYFGEGSWLTVV.

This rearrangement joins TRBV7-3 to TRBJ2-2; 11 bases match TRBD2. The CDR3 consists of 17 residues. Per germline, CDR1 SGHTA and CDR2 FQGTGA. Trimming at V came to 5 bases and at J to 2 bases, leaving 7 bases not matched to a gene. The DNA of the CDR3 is TGTGCCAGCAGCCGGATGCTAGCGGGAGGCAACACCGGGGAGCTGTTTTTT. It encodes CASSRMLAGGNTGELFF.

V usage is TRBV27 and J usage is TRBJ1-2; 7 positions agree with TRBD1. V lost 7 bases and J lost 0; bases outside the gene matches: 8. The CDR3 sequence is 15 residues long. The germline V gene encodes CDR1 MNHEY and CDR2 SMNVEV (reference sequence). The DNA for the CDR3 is TGTGCCAGCACCCCACTTACAGGGGCTAACTATGGCTACACCTTC. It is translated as CASTPLTGANYGYTF.

CDR3 DNA: TGTGCCAGCAGTTGGACCCGTCAGACTGAAGCTTTCTTT. Translating gives CASSWTRQTEAFF. The chain carries TRBV12-3 or TRBV12-4 and TRBJ1-1; D is unclear. The CDR3 runs to 13 residues. V was cut by 4 bases and J by 5 bases, with 11 bases left in between.